This T cell receptor (beta chain) was captured by sequencing in a study of cytomegalovirus exposure and HLA in healthy donors. Whole-study findings and limits: Among the most significant clusters, several appeared linked to common viral pathogens in a later analysis. TCR beta chain V- and J-gene trimming was linked, in a later analysis, to a missense variant in DCLRE1C.

Researchers ran the PCR with 60 Vbeta and 13 Jbeta primers. The protocol was immunoSEQ multiplex PCR, while the TCRdb copy is restricted to in-frame clones and leaves out a portion. Altogether approximately 190,000 clones are present, roughly 80% being singletons, with the ten largest covering 3.8%. The CDR3 has 15 amino acids. Trimming at V came to 2 bases and at J to 8 bases, leaving 10 bases not matched to a gene. The germline V gene encodes CDR1 SGHTA and CDR2 FQGNSA. Although they were nominally healthy when sampled, donors likely had unrecorded immune exposures. As concerns this clone: Its antigen is still unknown.

The clonotype originates from a man aged 50 or older in good health and CMV-seronegative. Sequencing input: PBMCs. The genes are TRBV7-2 and TRBJ1-2; 8 positions match TRBD1. CDR3 sequence (DNA): TGTGCCAGCAGCTTATCCTCGGACAGGGTCGGCGGCTACACCTTC. Encoded protein: CASSLSSDRVGGYTF.